Listed here is a single TCR beta chain. The target antigen is unknown. This CDR3 is 16 amino acids long. Germline lookup yields CDR1 MGHDK and CDR2 SYGVNS. V gave up 5 bases and J gave up 0 bases; unmatched junction bases: 5. This specimen belongs to a study of cytomegalovirus exposure and HLA in healthy donors. General observations from the study: Listed as cytomegalovirus-associated were around 160 TCR beta chains. Researchers reported in a later analysis that a missense DCLRE1C variant was tied to TCR beta V- and J-gene trimming. A later analysis reportedly found that, within productive TCRs, an Asian-associated ancestry cluster had fewer N-insertions than the mean observed across the roughly 700 donors.

13 Jbeta primers and 60 Vbeta primers were used for the PCR. Profiling relied on immunoSEQ multiplex PCR, and the TCRdb table lists in-frame clones only, not all of them. The sample consists of 240,000 or so clones, about four fifths of them appearing once. This receptor was obtained from a middle-aged woman in good health and CMV-seropositive. The chain recombines TRBV25-1 with TRBJ1-1; 11 bases align to TRBD1. Sequencing input: PBMCs. CDR3 DNA sequence: TGTGCCAGCAGTCCCGGGACAGGGGGTCTGAACACTGAAGCTTTCTTT. Amino acid sequence: CASSPGTGGLNTEAFF.